A selection of T cell receptor beta chains follows, all from one sample in a study of T cell responses to AZD1222 COVID-19 vaccine. The table came from immunoSEQ multiplex PCR; TCRdb's copy has only in-frame clones and leaves some out. The data hold around 88,000 clones, with roughly nine tenths observed a single time. The material sequenced was peripheral blood, taken on day 0 of AZD1222 vaccination. Every receptor here comes from an adult in good health. CDR3s include the opening cysteine and the closing phenylalanine or tryptophan. The order of the fields is D gene, clone size, V gene, J gene, CDR3 protein, CDR3 DNA. D genes are given only for firm matches. Clone size is shown for a subset of rows, as once, few, many or a class of expanded clone.

-	-	TRBV11-3	TRBJ2-1	CASSPSGGYPKDEQFF	TGTGCCAGCAGCCCCTCCGGAGGCTACCCGAAGGATGAGCAGTTCTTC
-	-	TRBV11-2	TRBJ1-5	CASSSVGSNQPQHF	TGTGCCAGCAGCTCAGTGGGGAGCAATCAGCCCCAGCATTTT
-	-	TRBV19	TRBJ1-3	CASSIPGGSGNTIYF	TGTGCCAGTAGTATTCCCGGCGGCTCTGGAAACACCATATATTTT
-	-	TRBV9	TRBJ1-1	CASSVAPGGGHEAFF	TGTGCCAGCAGCGTAGCTCCCGGGGGCGGCCATGAAGCTTTCTTT
-	-	TRBV28	TRBJ1-5	CASSLQGNSNQPQHF	TGTGCCAGCAGCCTCCAGGGGAATAGCAATCAGCCCCAGCATTTT
-	-	TRBV5-5	TRBJ2-3	CASSFYSGKTDTQYF	TGTGCCAGCAGCTTCTATTCAGGGAAGACAGATACGCAGTATTTT
-	-	TRBV6-5	TRBJ2-1	CASSYSNTGFNEQFF	TGTGCCAGCAGTTACTCTAATACAGGGTTCAATGAGCAGTTCTTC
-	few	TRBV7-8	TRBJ2-3	CASSLTELVSDTQYF	TGTGCCAGCAGCTTAACAGAGCTTGTATCAGATACGCAGTATTTT
-	-	TRBV7-3	TRBJ1-1	CASSLSGAGTEAFF	TGTGCCAGCAGCTTATCAGGGGCTGGCACTGAAGCTTTCTTT
-	once	TRBV7-9	TRBJ1-1	CASSPQGRNTEAFF	TGTGCCAGCAGCCCCCAGGGAAGGAACACTGAAGCTTTCTTT
-	-	TRBV2	TRBJ2-3	CASRKRTGEDTQYF	TGTGCCAGCAGAAAGAGGACGGGGGAAGATACGCAGTATTTT
-	few	TRBV15	TRBJ2-1	CATSRDKARQFF	TGTGCCACCAGCAGAGACAAGGCGCGGCAGTTCTTC
-	-	TRBV30	TRBJ2-2	CAWETGASNTGELFF	TGTGCCTGGGAAACGGGGGCATCGAACACCGGGGAGCTGTTTTTT
-	-	TRBV20-1	TRBJ1-2	CSATIPRGYTF	TGCAGTGCGACCATCCCACGGGGCTACACCTTC
TRBD1	-	TRBV5-8	TRBJ2-4	CASSFSPQGSSAKNIQYF	TGTGCCAGCAGCTTTTCACCACAGGGGAGTTCAGCCAAAAACATTCAGTACTTC
-	few	TRBV7-9	TRBJ1-2	CASSFNRDTLYGYTF	TGTGCCAGCAGCTTTAACCGGGACACACTCTATGGCTACACCTTC
-	once	TRBV27	TRBJ2-7	CASSLSGPQRHEQYF	TGTGCCAGCAGTTTAAGTGGTCCCCAAAGACACGAGCAGTACTTC
TRBD1	-	TRBV29-1	TRBJ2-2	CSADRGQGGELFF	TGCAGCGCCGACAGGGGTCAGGGCGGGGAGCTGTTTTTT
-	-	TRBV15	TRBJ2-5	CATSRDTGNQETQYF	TGTGCCACCAGCAGAGATACAGGTAACCAAGAGACCCAGTACTTC
-	once	TRBV28	TRBJ2-7	CASSSSGGGGRLYEQYF	TGTGCCAGCAGCTCGTCGGGTGGAGGAGGACGACTCTACGAGCAGTACTTC
TRBD1	few	TRBV27	TRBJ2-7	CASRQQDRGAYEQYF	TGTGCCAGCAGGCAACAGGACAGGGGAGCCTACGAGCAGTACTTC
-	-	TRBV29-1	TRBJ2-3	CSGLEILQYF	TGCAGCGGCCTAGAGATTTTGCAGTATTTT
-	once	TRBV6-5	TRBJ1-2	CASSQQENYGYTF	TGTGCCAGCAGCCAACAGGAAAACTATGGCTACACCTTC
-	once	TRBV6-1	TRBJ1-1	CASSEGAEKAFF	TGTGCCAGCAGCGAAGGGGCAGAAAAAGCTTTCTTT
-	-	TRBV30	TRBJ1-5	CAWSGDDGRQPQHF	TGTGCCTGGAGTGGGGACGATGGGCGTCAGCCCCAGCATTTT
TRBD2	-	TRBV24-1	TRBJ2-1	CATSDFSTSGRTYNEQFF	TGTGCCACCAGTGATTTTTCCACTAGCGGCCGGACCTACAATGAGCAGTTCTTC
-	-	TRBV2	TRBJ1-5	CASSANSGLVPQHF	TGTGCCAGCAGTGCCAACAGTGGGCTCGTTCCCCAGCATTTT
-	-	TRBV3-1/TRBV3-2	TRBJ1-4	CASSDTTPRTTNEKLFF	TGTGCCAGCAGCGACACCACCCCACGGACAACTAATGAAAAACTGTTTTTT
-	-	TRBV4-1	TRBJ1-5	CASSQVGQSPQHF	TGCGCCAGCAGCCAAGTCGGCCAGTCCCCCCAGCATTTT
TRBD2	-	TRBV28	TRBJ2-7	CASSWAGTSGHYEQYF	TGTGCCAGCAGTTGGGCCGGGACTAGCGGACACTACGAGCAGTACTTC
-	-	TRBV7-3	TRBJ1-1	CASSLGGRQNTEAFF	TGTGCCAGCAGCTTAGGTGGCAGACAGAACACTGAAGCTTTCTTT
TRBD1	-	TRBV10-2	TRBJ1-1	CASSAVTGSEAFF	TGCGCCAGCAGTGCCGTGACAGGGAGTGAAGCTTTCTTT
-	-	TRBV28	TRBJ1-3	CASREQGRAGNTIYF	TGTGCCAGCAGGGAGCAGGGGAGGGCTGGAAACACCATATATTTT
-	-	TRBV28	TRBJ1-6	CASSLGPGGSPLHF	TGTGCCAGCAGTTTGGGACCGGGGGGTTCACCCCTCCACTTT
TRBD1	-	TRBV7-2	TRBJ2-5	CASRTRTGLQETQYF	TGTGCCAGCAGGACAAGGACAGGGCTTCAAGAGACCCAGTACTTC
-	-	TRBV28	TRBJ1-1	CASSPEGTVNTEAFF	TGTGCCAGCAGTCCTGAAGGGACGGTGAACACTGAAGCTTTCTTT